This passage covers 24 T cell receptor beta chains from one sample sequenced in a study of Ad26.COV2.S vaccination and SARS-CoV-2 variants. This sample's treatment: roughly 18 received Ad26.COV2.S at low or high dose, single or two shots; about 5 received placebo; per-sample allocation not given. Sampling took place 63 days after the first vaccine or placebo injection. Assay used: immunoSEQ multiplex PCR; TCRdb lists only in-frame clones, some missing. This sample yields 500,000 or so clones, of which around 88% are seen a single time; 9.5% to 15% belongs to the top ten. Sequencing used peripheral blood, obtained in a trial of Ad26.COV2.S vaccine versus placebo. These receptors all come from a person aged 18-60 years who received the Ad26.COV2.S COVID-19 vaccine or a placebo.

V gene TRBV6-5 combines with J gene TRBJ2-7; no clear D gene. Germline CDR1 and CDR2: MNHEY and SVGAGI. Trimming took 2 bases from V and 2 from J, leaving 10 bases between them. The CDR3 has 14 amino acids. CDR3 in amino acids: CASSYGARTYEQYF. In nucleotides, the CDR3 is TGTGCCAGCAGTTACGGCGCGAGGACCTACGAGCAGTACTTC.

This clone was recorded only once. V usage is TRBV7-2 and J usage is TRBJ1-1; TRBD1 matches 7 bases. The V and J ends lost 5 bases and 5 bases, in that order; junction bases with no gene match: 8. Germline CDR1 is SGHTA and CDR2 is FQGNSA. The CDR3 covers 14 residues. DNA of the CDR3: TGTGCCAGCAGCCCCACAGGGGTTTGGACTGAAGCTTTCTTT. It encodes CASSPTGVWTEAFF.

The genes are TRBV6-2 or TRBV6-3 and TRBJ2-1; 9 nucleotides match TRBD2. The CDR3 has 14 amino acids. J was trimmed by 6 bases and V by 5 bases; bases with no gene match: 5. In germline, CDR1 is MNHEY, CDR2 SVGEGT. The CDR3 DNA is TGTGCCAGCAGTCTAACTAGCGGGCTCAATGAGCAGTTCTTC. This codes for CASSLTSGLNEQFF.

The CDR3 DNA sequence: TGTGCCAGTGGAGAGCGCCCCTCCATGAACACTGAAGCTTTCTTT. The encoded protein is CASGERPSMNTEAFF. The chain couples TRBV2 to TRBJ1-1; no clear D. V lost 9 bases to trimming and J lost 0 bases, with 17 bases between them. The CDR3 covers 15 residues. Germline CDR1 and CDR2: SNHLY and FYNNEI.

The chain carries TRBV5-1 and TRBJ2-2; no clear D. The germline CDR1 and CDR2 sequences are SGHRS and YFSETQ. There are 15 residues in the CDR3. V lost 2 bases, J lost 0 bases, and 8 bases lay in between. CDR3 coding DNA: TGCGCCAGCAGCTTCGAGACAACGAACACCGGGGAGCTGTTTTTT. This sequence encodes CASSFETTNTGELFF.

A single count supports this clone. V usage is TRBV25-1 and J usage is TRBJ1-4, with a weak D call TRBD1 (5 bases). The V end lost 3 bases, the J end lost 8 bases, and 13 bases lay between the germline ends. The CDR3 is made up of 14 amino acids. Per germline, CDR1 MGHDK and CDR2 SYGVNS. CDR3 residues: CASSDRATDEKLFF. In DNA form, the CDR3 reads TGTGCCAGCAGTGACAGGGCGACTGACGAAAAACTGTTTTTT.

CDR3 DNA: TGTGCCAGCAGCCGCCAAAGCTCTGGGGCCAACGTCCTGACTTTC. It encodes CASSRQSSGANVLTF. The V and J genes are TRBV7-2 and TRBJ2-6, with D unresolved. Germline-derived CDR1 and CDR2 are SGHTA and FQGNSA. This CDR3 comprises 15 residues. V was cut by 5 bases and J by 0 bases, with 8 bases left in between.

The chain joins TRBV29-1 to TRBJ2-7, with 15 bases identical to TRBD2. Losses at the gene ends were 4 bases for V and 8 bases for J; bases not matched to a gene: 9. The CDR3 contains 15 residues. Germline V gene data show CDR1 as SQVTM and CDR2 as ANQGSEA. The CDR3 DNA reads TGCAGCGTTGGGACTAGCGGGAGGGGAGGCGGGCAGCAGTACTTC. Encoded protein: CSVGTSGRGGGQQYF.

CDR3 bases: TGTGCCAGCAGTCCCGGGACAGGGGCGCTCGGGGCCAACGTCCTGACTTTC. Its translation is CASSPGTGALGANVLTF. The genes are TRBV28 and TRBJ2-6; 10 bases are shared with TRBD1. With 5 bases clipped from V and 4 bases from J, the junction kept 8 bases outside the gene matches. This CDR3 spans 17 amino acids. The germline CDR1 and CDR2 sequences are MDHEN and SYDVKM.

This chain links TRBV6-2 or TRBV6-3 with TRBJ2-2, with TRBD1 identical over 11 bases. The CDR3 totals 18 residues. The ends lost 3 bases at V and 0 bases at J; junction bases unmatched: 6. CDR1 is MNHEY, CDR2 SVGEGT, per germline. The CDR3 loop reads CASSYAGQGVANTGELFF. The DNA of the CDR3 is TGTGCCAGCAGTTATGCGGGACAGGGGGTGGCGAACACCGGGGAGCTGTTTTTT.

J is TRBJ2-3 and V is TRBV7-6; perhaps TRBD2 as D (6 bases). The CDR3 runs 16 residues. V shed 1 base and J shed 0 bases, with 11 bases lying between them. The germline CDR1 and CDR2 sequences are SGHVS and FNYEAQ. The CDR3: CASSLGAGSSTDTQYF. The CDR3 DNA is TGTGCCAGCAGCTTAGGAGCGGGCTCTAGCACAGATACGCAGTATTTT.

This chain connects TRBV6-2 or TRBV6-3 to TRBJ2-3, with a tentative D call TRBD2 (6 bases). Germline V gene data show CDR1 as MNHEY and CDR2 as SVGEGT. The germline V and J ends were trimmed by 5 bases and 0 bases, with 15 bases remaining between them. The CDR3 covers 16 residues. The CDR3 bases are TGTGCCAGCAGTAAACCGGGCGGGACTAGCACAGATACGCAGTATTTT. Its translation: CASSKPGGTSTDTQYF.

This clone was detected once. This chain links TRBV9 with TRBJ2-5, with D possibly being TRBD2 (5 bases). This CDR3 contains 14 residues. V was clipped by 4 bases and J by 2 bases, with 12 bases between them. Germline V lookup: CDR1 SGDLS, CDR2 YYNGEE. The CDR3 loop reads CASSTRAEQETQYF. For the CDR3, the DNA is TGTGCCAGCAGCACCCGAGCGGAGCAAGAGACCCAGTACTTC.

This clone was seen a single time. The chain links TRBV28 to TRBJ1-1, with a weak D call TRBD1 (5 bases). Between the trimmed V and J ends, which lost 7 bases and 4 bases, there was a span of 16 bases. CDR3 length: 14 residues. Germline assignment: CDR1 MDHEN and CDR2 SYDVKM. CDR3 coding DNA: TGTGCCAGCAATGGTTGGGGGGTAGGCACTGAAGCTTTCTTT. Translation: CASNGWGVGTEAFF.

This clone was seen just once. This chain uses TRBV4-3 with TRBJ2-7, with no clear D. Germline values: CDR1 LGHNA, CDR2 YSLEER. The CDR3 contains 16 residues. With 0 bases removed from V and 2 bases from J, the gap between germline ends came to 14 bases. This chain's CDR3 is CASSQERHNPTYEQYF. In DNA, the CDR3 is TGCGCCAGCAGCCAAGAACGGCATAACCCTACCTACGAGCAGTACTTC.

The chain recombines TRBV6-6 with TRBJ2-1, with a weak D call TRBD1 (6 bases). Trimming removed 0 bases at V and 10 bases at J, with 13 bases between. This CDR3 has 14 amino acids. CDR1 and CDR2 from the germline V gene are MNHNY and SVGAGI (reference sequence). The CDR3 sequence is CASSYSLTGGEQFF. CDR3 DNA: TGTGCCAGCAGTTACTCACTGACAGGCGGGGAGCAGTTCTTC.

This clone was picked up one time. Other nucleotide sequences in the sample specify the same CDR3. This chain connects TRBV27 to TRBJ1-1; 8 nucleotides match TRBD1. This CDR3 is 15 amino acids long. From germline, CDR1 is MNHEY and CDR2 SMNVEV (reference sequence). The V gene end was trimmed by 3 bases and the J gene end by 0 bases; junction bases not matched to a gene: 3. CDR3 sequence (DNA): TGTGCCAGCAGTTTTGGGACAGGCCTGAACACTGAAGCTTTCTTT. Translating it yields CASSFGTGLNTEAFF.

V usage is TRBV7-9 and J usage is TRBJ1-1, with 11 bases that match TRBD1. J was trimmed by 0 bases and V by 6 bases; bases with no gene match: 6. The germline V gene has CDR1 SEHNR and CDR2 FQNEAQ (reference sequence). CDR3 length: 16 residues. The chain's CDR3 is CASSGDRGALNTEAFF. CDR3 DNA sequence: TGTGCCAGCAGTGGGGACAGGGGGGCTCTGAACACTGAAGCTTTCTTT.

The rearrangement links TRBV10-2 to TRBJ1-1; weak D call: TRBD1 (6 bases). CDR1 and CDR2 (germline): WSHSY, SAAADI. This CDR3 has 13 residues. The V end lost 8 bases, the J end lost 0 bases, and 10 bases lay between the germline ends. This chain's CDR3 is CASRAGVNTEAFF. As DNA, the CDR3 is TGCGCCAGCCGTGCAGGGGTGAACACTGAAGCTTTCTTT.

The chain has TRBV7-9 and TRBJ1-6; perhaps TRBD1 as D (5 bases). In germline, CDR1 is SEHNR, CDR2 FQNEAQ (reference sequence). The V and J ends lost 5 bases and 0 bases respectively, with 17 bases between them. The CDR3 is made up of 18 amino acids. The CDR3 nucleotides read TGTGCCAGCAGCCTGATACCACCAGGGCGCTCCTATAATTCACCCCTCCACTTT. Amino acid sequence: CASSLIPPGRSYNSPLHF.

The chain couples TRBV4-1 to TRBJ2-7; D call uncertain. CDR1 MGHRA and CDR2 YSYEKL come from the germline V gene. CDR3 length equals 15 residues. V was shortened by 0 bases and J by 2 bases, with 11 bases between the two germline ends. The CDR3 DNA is TGCGCCAGCAGCCAAGAAGTGGCAGGAACCTACGAGCAGTACTTC. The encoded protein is CASSQEVAGTYEQYF.

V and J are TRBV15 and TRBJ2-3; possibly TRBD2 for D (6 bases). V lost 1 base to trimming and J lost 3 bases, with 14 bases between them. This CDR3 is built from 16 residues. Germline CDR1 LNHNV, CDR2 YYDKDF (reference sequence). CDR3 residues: CATSRGNAAGTDTQYF. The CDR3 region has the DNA TGTGCCACCAGCAGAGGAAACGCTGCGGGGACAGATACGCAGTATTTT.

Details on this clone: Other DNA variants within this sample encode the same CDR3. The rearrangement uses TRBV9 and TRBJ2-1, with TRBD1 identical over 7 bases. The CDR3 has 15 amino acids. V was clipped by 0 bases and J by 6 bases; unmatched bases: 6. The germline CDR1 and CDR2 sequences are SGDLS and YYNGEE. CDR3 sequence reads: CASSVGSGGANEQFF. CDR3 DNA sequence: TGTGCCAGCAGCGTAGGTTCAGGGGGAGCCAATGAGCAGTTCTTC.

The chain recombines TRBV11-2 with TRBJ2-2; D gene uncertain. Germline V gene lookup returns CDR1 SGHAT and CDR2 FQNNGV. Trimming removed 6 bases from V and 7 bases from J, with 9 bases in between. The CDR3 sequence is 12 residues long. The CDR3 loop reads CASRRVGGELFF. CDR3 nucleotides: TGTGCCAGCAGACGCGTGGGCGGGGAGCTGTTTTTT.